This T cell receptor beta chain stems from a study of cytomegalovirus exposure and HLA in healthy donors. Overall study context: The 500 to 750 first-cohort repertoires and the approximately 110 validation repertoires shared the same platform, a later analysis reported. Study-wide findings and caveats: In the 120 validation repertoires, about 94% of cluster scores exceeded 0, per a later analysis. The classifier, whose performance was assessed in both the original and validation cohorts, reportedly diagnosed cytomegalovirus status with high specificity and sensitivity.

The V segment lost 0 bases and the J segment 3 bases; nucleotides outside the gene matches: 10. The germline V gene encodes CDR1 SNHLY and CDR2 FYNNEI. The CDR3 has 18 residues. Sequenced by immunoSEQ multiplex PCR; TCRdb stores in-frame clones only, minus some. In the table there are tens of thousands of clones, roughly 94% of which are singletons. Turning to this clone: Its matching antigen is unknown.

This chain connects TRBV2 to TRBJ2-2; 7 nucleotides align to TRBD2. The sample consisted of PBMCs. This clonotype originated in a man younger than 30 in good health and CMV-seropositive. The CDR3 protein is CASSEARGIPMDTGELFF. CDR3 nucleotide sequence: TGTGCCAGCAGTGAAGCGCGGGGGATCCCGATGGACACCGGGGAGCTGTTTTTT.